This T cell receptor beta chain stems from a study of identical twins. CDR3 length: 13 residues. V shed 5 bases and J 9 bases; nucleotides not matched to a gene: 6. The germline gives CDR1 LNHNV, CDR2 YYDKDF (reference sequence). This clonotype appeared a few times. Healthy Caucasian donors formed the entire cohort. TCRdb redid the calling of the 5' RACE reads with MiXCR, one entry per CDR3 protein. The table shows about 520,000 distinct CDR3 sequences, with roughly a fifth occurring only once. This sample was shared with a second study, whose subject was T cells expressing NK-cell markers. According to that study: CD3+CD56+NKG2C+, CD3+CD56+NKG2C- and CD3+CD56-NKG2C+ T cells, once sorted, supplied the TCR beta repertoires. In 5 or 6 donors, dominant CD3+CD56+NKG2C+ clonotypes ranked among the top 10 CD8+ clonotypes.

This TCR derives from a young woman in good health. This chain connects TRBV15 to TRBJ2-4; 8 bases match TRBD1. The sample consisted of CD4+ T cells sorted from blood. The CDR3 protein is CATSLGQGIIQYF. In nucleotides, the CDR3 is TGTGCCACCAGCCTAGGACAGGGAATCATTCAGTACTTC.